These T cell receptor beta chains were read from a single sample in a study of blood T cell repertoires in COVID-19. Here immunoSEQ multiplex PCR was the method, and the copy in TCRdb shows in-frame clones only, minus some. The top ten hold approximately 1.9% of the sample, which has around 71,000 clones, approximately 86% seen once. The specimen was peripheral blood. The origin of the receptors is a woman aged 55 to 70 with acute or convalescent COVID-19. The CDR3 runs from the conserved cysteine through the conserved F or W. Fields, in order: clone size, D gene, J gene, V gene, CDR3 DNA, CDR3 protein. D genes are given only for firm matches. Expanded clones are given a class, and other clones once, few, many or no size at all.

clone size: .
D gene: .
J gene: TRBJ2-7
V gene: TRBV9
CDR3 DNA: TGTGCCAGCAGCGTAGGGCCCCTCCCTCAGGTTTACGAGCAGTACTTC
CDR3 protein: CASSVGPLPQVYEQYF

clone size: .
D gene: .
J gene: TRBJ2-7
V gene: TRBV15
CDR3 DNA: TGTGCCACCAGCAGGCGGGACAGACGTGAGGACGAGCAGTACTTC
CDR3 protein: CATSRRDRREDEQYF

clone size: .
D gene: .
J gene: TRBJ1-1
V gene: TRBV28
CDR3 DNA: TGTGCCAGCAGTTTCCGCGACAGGTGGGCGTCTACGGACACTGAAGCTTTCTTT
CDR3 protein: CASSFRDRWASTDTEAFF

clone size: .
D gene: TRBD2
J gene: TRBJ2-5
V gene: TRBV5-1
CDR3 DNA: TGCGCCAGCAGTATTAGCGGGGAGCAAGAGACCCAGTACTTC
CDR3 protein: CASSISGEQETQYF

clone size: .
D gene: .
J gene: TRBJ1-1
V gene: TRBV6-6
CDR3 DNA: TGTGCCAGCCGGCCCTTCGACAGAATAAACACTGAAGCTTTCTTT
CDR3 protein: CASRPFDRINTEAFF

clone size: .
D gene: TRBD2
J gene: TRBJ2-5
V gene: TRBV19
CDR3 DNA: TGTGCCAGTAGTATTCGTGCGGGAGCCCAAGAGACCCAGTACTTC
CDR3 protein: CASSIRAGAQETQYF

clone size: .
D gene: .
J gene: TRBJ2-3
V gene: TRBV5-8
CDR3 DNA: TGTGCCAGCAGCCCACCTATAAGACTTAGGAGTGGAGATACGCAGTATTTT
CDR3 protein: CASSPPIRLRSGDTQYF

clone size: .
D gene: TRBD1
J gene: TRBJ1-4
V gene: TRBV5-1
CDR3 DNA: TGCGCCTCTAGGGACAGGGGATCCCCAACTAATGAAAAACTGTTTTTT
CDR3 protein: CASRDRGSPTNEKLFF

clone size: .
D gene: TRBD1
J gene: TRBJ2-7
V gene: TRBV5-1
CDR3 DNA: TGCGCCAGCAGCTTATCCGGACAGGGGCTGGGGGAGCAGTACTTC
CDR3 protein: CASSLSGQGLGEQYF

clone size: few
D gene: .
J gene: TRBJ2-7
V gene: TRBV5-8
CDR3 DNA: TGTGCCAGCAGCAACACCAATTTTGGCGGATCCTACGAGCAGTACTTC
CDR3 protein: CASSNTNFGGSYEQYF

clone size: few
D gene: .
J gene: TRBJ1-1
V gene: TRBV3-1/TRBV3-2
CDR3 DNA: TGTGCCAGCAGCCAAACGGGGAACACTGAAGCTTTCTTT
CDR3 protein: CASSQTGNTEAFF

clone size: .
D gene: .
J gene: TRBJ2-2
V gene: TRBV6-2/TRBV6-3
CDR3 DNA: TGTGCCAGCAGTTACCCCGAGGAGGGTGCCGGGGAGCTGTTTTTT
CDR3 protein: CASSYPEEGAGELFF

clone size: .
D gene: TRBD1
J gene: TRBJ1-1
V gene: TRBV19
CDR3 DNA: TGTGCCAGTAGTTTATACGGGACAGGGGGCTTGAACACTGAAGCTTTCTTT
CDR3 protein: CASSLYGTGGLNTEAFF

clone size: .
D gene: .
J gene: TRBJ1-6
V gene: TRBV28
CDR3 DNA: TGTGCCAGCAGTTTCCAGGGCGGACCCTATAATTCACCCCTCCACTTT
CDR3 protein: CASSFQGGPYNSPLHF

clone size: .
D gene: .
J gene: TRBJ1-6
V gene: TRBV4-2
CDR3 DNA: TGTGCCAGCAGCCAAGATCGGCAGGGAACTTCACCCCTCCACTTT
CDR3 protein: CASSQDRQGTSPLHF

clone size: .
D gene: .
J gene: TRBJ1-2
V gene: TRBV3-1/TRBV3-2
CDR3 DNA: TGTGCCAGCAGCCATTATCGCTATGGCTACACCTTC
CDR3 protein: CASSHYRYGYTF

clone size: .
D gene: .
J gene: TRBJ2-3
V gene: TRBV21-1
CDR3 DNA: TGTGCCAGCAGTCTGACTAGCGGGTGCACAGATACGCAGTATTTT
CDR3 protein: CASSLTSGCTDTQYF

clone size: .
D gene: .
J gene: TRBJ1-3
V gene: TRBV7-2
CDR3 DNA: TGTGCCAGCAGCCTCTTTGGCGGGGCTATAGGAGGAAACACCATATATTTT
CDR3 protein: CASSLFGGAIGGNTIYF

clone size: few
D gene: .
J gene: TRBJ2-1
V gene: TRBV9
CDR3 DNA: TGTGCCAGCAGCGTAGTGGGGACTCATTACAATGAGCAGTTCTTC
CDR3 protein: CASSVVGTHYNEQFF

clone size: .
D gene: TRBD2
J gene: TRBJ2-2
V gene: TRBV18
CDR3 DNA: TGTGCCAGCCGACCGACTAGCGGGGTTACCGGGGAGCTGTTTTTT
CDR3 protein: CASRPTSGVTGELFF

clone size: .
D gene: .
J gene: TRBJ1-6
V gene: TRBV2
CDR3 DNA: TGTGCCAGCAGCTTAGACAGCCCCTATAATTCACCCCTCCACTTT
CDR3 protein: CASSLDSPYNSPLHF

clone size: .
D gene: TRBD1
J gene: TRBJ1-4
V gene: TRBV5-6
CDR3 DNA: TGTGCCAGCAGCCTCGACAGGGGCCCTTTCAGAGCAACTAATGAAAAACTGTTTTTT
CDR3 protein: CASSLDRGPFRATNEKLFF

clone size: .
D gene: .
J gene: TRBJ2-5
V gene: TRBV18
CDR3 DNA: TGTGCCAGCTCACCACGTCAGTCCTCACAGGGACAAGAGACCCAGTACTTC
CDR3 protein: CASSPRQSSQGQETQYF

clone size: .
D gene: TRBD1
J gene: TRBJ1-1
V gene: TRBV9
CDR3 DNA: TGTGCCAGCAGCGTAGCGCCGACAGGGCTCGGGCTGGACACTGAAGCTTTCTTT
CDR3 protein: CASSVAPTGLGLDTEAFF

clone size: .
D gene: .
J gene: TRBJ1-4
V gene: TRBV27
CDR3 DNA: TGTGCCAGCAGTTTATCTTGGCAGGGGAATGAAAAACTGTTTTTT
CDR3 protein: CASSLSWQGNEKLFF

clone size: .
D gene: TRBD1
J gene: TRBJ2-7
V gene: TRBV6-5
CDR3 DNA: TGTGCCAGCAGTTACTTATCGGGACAGGGTCGGGAGCAGTACTTC
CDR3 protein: CASSYLSGQGREQYF

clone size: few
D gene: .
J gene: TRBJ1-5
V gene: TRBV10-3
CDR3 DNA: TGTGCCATCAGTGACAACAATCAGCCCCAGCATTTT
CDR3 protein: CAISDNNQPQHF

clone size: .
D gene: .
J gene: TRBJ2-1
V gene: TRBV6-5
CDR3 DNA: TGTGCCAGCAGTTACTCGGGGGCTAGCTCCTACAATGAGCAGTTCTTC
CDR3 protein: CASSYSGASSYNEQFF

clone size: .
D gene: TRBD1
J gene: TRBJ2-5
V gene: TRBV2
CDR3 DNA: TGTGCCAGCAGAGACAGGGCAGGGACCCAGTACTTC
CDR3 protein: CASRDRAGTQYF

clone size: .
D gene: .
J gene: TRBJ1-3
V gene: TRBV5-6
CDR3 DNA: TGTGCCAGCAGCTTCAGAAACACCATATATTTT
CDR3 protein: CASSFRNTIYF

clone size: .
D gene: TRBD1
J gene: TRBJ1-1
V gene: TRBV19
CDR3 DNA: TGTGCCAGTAGGAGGGACAGGCAGAACACTGAAGCTTTCTTT
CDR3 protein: CASRRDRQNTEAFF

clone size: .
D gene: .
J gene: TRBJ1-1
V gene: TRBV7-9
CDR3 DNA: TGTGCCAGCAGCCAGACGCAGGGGCGGGGGAAGAACACTGAAGCTTTCTTT
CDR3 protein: CASSQTQGRGKNTEAFF

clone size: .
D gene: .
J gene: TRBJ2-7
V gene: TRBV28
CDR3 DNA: TGTGCCTCCTCCCGGAGGATTTTGCTGACCTACGAGCAGTACTTC
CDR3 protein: CASSRRILLTYEQYF

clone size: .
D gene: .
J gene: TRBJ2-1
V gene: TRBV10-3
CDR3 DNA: TGTGCCATCAGTGACGCTAAGGGGGGGGAAGGGCAGTTCTTC
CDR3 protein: CAISDAKGGEGQFF

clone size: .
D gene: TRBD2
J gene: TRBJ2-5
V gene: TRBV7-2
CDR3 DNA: TGTGCCAGCAGCAGGCCTAGCGGGGCGGCGGAGACCCAGTACTTC
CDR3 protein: CASSRPSGAAETQYF

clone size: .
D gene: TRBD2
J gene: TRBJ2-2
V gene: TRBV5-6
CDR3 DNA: TGTGCCAGCAGCAGGGGACTAGCGGGAGGGGCGAACACCGGGGAGCTGTTTTTT
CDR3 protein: CASSRGLAGGANTGELFF

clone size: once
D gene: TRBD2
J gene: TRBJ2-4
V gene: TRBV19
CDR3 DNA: TGTGCCAGTAGTATAGATTACCCCGGGACTAGCGGGGGGGGCATTCAGTACTTC
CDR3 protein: CASSIDYPGTSGGGIQYF

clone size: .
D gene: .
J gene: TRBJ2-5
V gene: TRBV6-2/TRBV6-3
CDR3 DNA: TGTGCCAGCAGTTATGGCGGGACAGAACAAGAGACCCAGTACTTC
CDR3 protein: CASSYGGTEQETQYF

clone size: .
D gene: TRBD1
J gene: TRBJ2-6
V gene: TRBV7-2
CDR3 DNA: TGTGCCAGCAGCTCGCGGACAGGACCCTCTGGGGCCAACGTCCTGACTTTC
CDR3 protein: CASSSRTGPSGANVLTF

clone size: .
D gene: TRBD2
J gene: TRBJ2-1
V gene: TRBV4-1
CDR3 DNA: TGCGCCAGCAGCACTCGGACTAGCGGGTATGAGCAGTTCTTC
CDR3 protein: CASSTRTSGYEQFF

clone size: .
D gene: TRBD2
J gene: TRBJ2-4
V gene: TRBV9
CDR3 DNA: TGTGCCAGCAGCGTAGCACCGGGGGGAGCCAAAAACATTCAGTACTTC
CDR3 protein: CASSVAPGGAKNIQYF

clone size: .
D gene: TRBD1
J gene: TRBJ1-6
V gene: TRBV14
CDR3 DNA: TGTGCCAGCAGCCCCAGGACAGGGACGACATCACCCCTCCACTTT
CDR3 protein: CASSPRTGTTSPLHF

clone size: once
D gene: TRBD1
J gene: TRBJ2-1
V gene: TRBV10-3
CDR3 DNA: TGTGCCATCAGGCAACAGGGGGCTGGCAATGAGCAGTTCTTC
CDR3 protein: CAIRQQGAGNEQFF

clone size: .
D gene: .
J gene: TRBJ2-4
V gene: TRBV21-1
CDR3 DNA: TGTGCCAGCAGGGGGAACGGGACTAGCGGGGCCTCGCGGGACATTCAGTACTTC
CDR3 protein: CASRGNGTSGASRDIQYF

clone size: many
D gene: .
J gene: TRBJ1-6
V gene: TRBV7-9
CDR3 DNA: TGTGCCAGCACCAGGGCAGGGGATTCACCCCTCCACTTT
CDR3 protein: CASTRAGDSPLHF

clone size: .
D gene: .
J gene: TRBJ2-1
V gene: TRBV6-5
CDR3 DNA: TGTGCCAGCAGCCGTAACTACGACAATGAGCAGTTCTTC
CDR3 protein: CASSRNYDNEQFF

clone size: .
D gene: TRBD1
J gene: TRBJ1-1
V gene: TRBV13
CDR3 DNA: TGTGCCAGCAGCCCCGGGACAGGGTTGACTGAAGCTTTCTTT
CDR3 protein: CASSPGTGLTEAFF

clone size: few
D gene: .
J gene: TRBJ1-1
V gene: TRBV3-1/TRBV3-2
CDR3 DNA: TGTGCCAGCAGCCAAGATCGAGGGCTTGACACTGAAGCTTTCTTT
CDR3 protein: CASSQDRGLDTEAFF

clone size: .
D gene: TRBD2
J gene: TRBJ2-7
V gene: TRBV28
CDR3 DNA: TGTGCCACTAGCGGGAGGGTTTCCTACGAGCAGTACTTC
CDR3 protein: CATSGRVSYEQYF

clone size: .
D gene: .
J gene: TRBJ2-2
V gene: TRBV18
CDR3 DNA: TGTGCCAGCTCACCGGGCTCGAACACCGGGGAGCTGTTTTTT
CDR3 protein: CASSPGSNTGELFF

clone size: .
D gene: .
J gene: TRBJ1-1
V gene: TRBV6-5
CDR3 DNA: TGTGCCAGCAGTTACGGCCGAAACACTGAAGCTTTCTTT
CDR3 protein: CASSYGRNTEAFF

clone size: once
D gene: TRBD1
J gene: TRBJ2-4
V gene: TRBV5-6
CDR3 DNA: TGTGCCAGCAGCCTCGGACAGGGAATGAGTTGGGCCAAAAACATTCAGTACTTC
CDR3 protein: CASSLGQGMSWAKNIQYF

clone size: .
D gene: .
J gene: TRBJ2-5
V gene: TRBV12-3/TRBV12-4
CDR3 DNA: TGTGCCAGCAGCTATGTAGTCCAAGAGACCCAGTACTTC
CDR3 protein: CASSYVVQETQYF

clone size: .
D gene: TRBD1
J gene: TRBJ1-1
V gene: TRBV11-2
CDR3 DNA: TGTGCCAGCAACCCAGGGGGCGATTTGAACACTGAAGCTTTCTTT
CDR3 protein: CASNPGGDLNTEAFF

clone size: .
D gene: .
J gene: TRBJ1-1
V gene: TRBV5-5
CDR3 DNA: TGTGCCAGCAGCTTGAGTCCGGGGTTGGGTGGAGCTTTCTTT
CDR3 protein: CASSLSPGLGGAFF

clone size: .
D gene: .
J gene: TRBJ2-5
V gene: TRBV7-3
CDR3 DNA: TGTGCCAGCGGCCTAGACCCCATCCAAGAGACCCAGTACTTC
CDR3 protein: CASGLDPIQETQYF

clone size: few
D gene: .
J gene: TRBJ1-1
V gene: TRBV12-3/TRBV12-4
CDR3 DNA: TGTGCCAGCAGCCTGTGGGGGGACACTGAAGCTTTCTTT
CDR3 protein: CASSLWGDTEAFF

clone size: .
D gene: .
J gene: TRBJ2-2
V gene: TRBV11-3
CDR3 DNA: TGTGCCAGCAGCTTAGGGGAGTCCGGGGAGCTGTTTTTT
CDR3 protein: CASSLGESGELFF

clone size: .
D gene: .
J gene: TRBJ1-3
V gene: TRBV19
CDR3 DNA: TGTGCCAGTTTTACGCCGGGCTCGTGGGAGACGGACACCATATATTTT
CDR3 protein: CASFTPGSWETDTIYF